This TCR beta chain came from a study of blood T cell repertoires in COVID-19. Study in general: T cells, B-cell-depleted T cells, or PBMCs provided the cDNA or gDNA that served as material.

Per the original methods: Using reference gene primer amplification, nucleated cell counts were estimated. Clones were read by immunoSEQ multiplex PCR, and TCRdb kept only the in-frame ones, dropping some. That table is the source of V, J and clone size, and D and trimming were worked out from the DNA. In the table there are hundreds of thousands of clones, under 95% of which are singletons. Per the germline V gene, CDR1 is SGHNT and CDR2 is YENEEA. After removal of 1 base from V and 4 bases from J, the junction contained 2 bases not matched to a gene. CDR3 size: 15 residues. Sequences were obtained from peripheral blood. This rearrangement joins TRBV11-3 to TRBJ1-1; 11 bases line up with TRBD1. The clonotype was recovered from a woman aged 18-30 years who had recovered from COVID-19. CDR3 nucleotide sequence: TGTGCCAGCAGCTTAGTAGGGACAGGGGGCACTGAAGCTTTCTTT. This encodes CASSLVGTGGTEAFF.